These 25 T cell receptor beta chains were sequenced from one sample in a study of T cell repertoires in cytomegalovirus infection. MiXCR, run by TCRdb on the reads, gives a single entry per CDR3 protein. This table holds approximately 300,000 distinct CDR3 sequences, 25% found once. These receptors' targets are unknown. This sample comprised cultured PBMCs, obtained from culture after CMV antigen stimulation. These TCRs come from a human donor in good health (CMV status not recorded). Some clones in this sample may be carry-over from other donors' samples.

The gene calls are TRBV28 and TRBJ2-2, with D tentatively TRBD1 (5 bases). Germline CDR1 MDHEN, CDR2 SYDVKM. The CDR3 is made up of 13 amino acids. The V end lost 5 bases, the J end lost 7 bases, and 11 bases lay between the germline ends. CDR3 in DNA: TGTGCCAGCAGTCAGGGCCAACACGGGGAGCTGTTTTTT. The encoded protein is CASSQGQHGELFF.

This chain uses TRBV19 with TRBJ2-1; 12 bases line up with TRBD2. Trimming took 2 bases from V and 8 from J; bases not matched to a gene: 10. The CDR3 runs 17 residues. Germline V gene data show CDR1 as LNHDA and CDR2 as SQIVND (reference sequence). The CDR3 loop reads CASSIQTSGSISYEQFF. The CDR3 DNA sequence: TGTGCCAGTAGTATACAGACTAGCGGGAGTATAAGCTATGAGCAGTTCTTC.

This chain's CDR3 is CAISELAGANYEQFF. CDR3 nucleotide sequence: TGTGCCATCAGTGAGTTAGCGGGAGCTAATTATGAGCAGTTCTTC. This chain joins TRBV10-3 and TRBJ2-1; 9 positions agree with TRBD2. Germline loops: CDR1 ENHRY, CDR2 SYGVKD. CDR3 size: 15 residues. V dropped 1 base and J dropped 8; count of bases not matched to a gene: 6.

In DNA, the CDR3 is TGTGCCAGCAGTTTAGGGGGGCCGTCCGATACGCAGTATTTT. It yields the protein CASSLGGPSDTQYF. The chain recombines TRBV27 with TRBJ2-3; D might be TRBD1 or TRBD2, each matching 6 bases. The germline CDR1 and CDR2 sequences are MNHEY and SMNVEV (reference sequence). CDR3 length: 14 residues. V was pared by 2 bases and J by 6 bases, with 12 bases between.

V usage is TRBV6-2 or TRBV6-3 and J usage is TRBJ2-5; 9 nucleotides agree with TRBD1. The CDR3 contains 14 residues. V shed 6 bases and J 5 bases; nucleotides not matched to a gene: 7. The germline gives CDR1 MNHEY, CDR2 SVGEGT. CDR3 coding DNA: TGTGCCAGCAGACGCACAGGGGGCCGGGAGACCCAGTACTTC. Amino acids: CASRRTGGRETQYF.

The rearrangement joins TRBV6-5 to TRBJ1-1; possibly TRBD1 for D (6 bases). This CDR3 spans 17 amino acids. V was trimmed by 2 bases and J by 1 base, leaving 17 bases between them. Germline lookup yields CDR1 MNHEY and CDR2 SVGAGI. DNA for the CDR3: TGTGCCAGCAGTTACGGTGACAGGCGGACGTCGAACACTGAAGCTTTCTTT. Its protein product is CASSYGDRRTSNTEAFF.

The CDR3 is CASSASGRSYEQYV. The CDR3 nucleotides are TGCGCCAGCAGTGCTAGCGGGAGGTCCTACGAGCAGTACGTC. V is TRBV4-1 and J is TRBJ2-7, with 11 bases aligning to TRBD2. V gave up 6 bases and J gave up 1 base; unmatched junction bases: 2. From germline, CDR1 is MGHRA and CDR2 YSYEKL. This CDR3 has 14 residues.

This clonotype was observed a few times. The genes are TRBV7-9 and TRBJ2-5; 14 bases line up with TRBD2. V shed 3 bases and J 5 bases; nucleotides not matched to a gene: 14. The CDR3 consists of 19 residues. The V gene's germline CDR1 is SEHNR and CDR2 FQNEAQ (reference sequence). CDR3 amino acids: CASSLYIAGLAGDVETQYF. For the CDR3, the DNA is TGTGCCAGCAGCTTGTATATCGCGGGACTAGCGGGAGACGTTGAGACCCAGTACTTC.

This clonotype has only a few counts. V usage is TRBV4-1 and J usage is TRBJ1-2, with D possibly being TRBD1 (6 bases). V gave up 0 bases and J gave up 4 bases, with 12 bases separating them. Germline CDR1 MGHRA, CDR2 YSYEKL. This CDR3 region has 15 residues. The CDR3 DNA reads TGCGCCAGCAGCCAAGATCCCGGACAGAGCTATGGCTACACCTTC. Translation: CASSQDPGQSYGYTF.

This clonotype was seen ten or more times. This chain connects TRBV7-2 to TRBJ1-2; the match to TRBD1 covers 10 bases. This CDR3 has 14 amino acids. Looked up from germline, CDR1 is SGHTA and CDR2 is FQGNSA. The V and J ends lost 5 bases and 3 bases, in that order; junction bases with no gene match: 3. The CDR3 DNA is TGTGCCAGCAGCGGGGGGACAGGGGACTATGGCTACACCTTC. Translation: CASSGGTGDYGYTF.

This clonotype was picked up many times. The V and J genes are TRBV6-1 and TRBJ2-3, with D perhaps matching TRBD1 (6 bases). In germline, CDR1 is MNHNS, CDR2 SASEGT. V was shortened by 4 bases and J by 2 bases, with 13 bases between the two germline ends. This CDR3 spans 15 amino acids. The CDR3 DNA reads TGTGCCAGCAGTGGTAGACAGGCCTTCACAGATACGCAGTATTTT. This encodes CASSGRQAFTDTQYF.

This clonotype was seen more than once but under ten times. V gene TRBV6-2 or TRBV6-3 combines with J gene TRBJ2-7, with 11 positions matching TRBD1. The junction had 6 bases not matched to a gene; V was cut back by 4 bases and J by 4 bases. Germline lookup yields CDR1 MNHEY and CDR2 SVGEGT. The CDR3 has 15 amino acids. The CDR3 DNA reads TGTGCCAGCAGTTCCAGGACAGGGGGCGATTACGAGCAGTACGTC. As protein: CASSSRTGGDYEQYV.

The rearrangement joins TRBV20-1 to TRBJ2-5, with 11 bases that match TRBD1. In germline, CDR1 is DFQATT, CDR2 SNEGSKA (reference sequence). This CDR3 comprises 15 residues. J lost 4 bases, V lost 5 bases, and 9 bases had no gene match. The CDR3 coding sequence is TGCAGTGCTTCTTGGACAGGGGGCCGACGAGAGACCCAGTACTTC. Residues: CSASWTGGRRETQYF.

The chain carries TRBV6-2 or TRBV6-3 and TRBJ1-5, with 8 bases matching TRBD1. Germline CDR1 MNHEY, CDR2 SVGEGT. This CDR3 comprises 15 residues. V shed 8 bases and J 4 bases; nucleotides not matched to a gene: 10. The CDR3 DNA sequence: TGTGCCAGCTCCGCCCCCGGACAGGGTAATCAGCCCCAGCATTTT. The encoded protein is CASSAPGQGNQPQHF.

This clonotype showed up many times. J is TRBJ1-6 and V is TRBV11-2; D is unclear. Trimming removed 4 bases from V and 6 bases from J, with 4 bases in between. This CDR3 spans 12 amino acids. Germline CDR1 reads SGHAT; CDR2 reads FQNNGV. DNA for the CDR3: TGTGCCAGCAGCTCCAGTAATTCACCCCTCCACTTT. This codes for CASSSSNSPLHF.

Only a few counts were recorded for this clonotype. The V call is TRBV5-1, the J call TRBJ2-7; 11 bases match TRBD1. V shed 0 bases and J 3 bases; nucleotides not matched to a gene: 11. This CDR3 is 18 amino acids long. Germline-derived CDR1 and CDR2 are SGHRS and YFSETQ. The CDR3 protein is CASSLDICRDRGIYEQYV. The CDR3 nucleotides are TGCGCCAGCAGCTTGGACATATGCCGGGACAGGGGGATCTACGAGCAGTACGTC.

This clonotype came up a few times. This rearrangement joins TRBV20-1 to TRBJ2-3; 9 nucleotides agree with TRBD2. The CDR3 runs 15 residues. The V gene's germline CDR1 is DFQATT and CDR2 SNEGSKA (reference sequence). Trimming cost V 6 bases and J 1 base; bases outside gene matches: 8. CDR3 DNA sequence: TGCAGTGCCCCCGGACTAGCGTGGGGCACAGATACGCAGTATTTT. It encodes CSAPGLAWGTDTQYF.

There are a few counts of this clonotype. The chain links TRBV27 to TRBJ2-7; 10 bases are a match to TRBD2. CDR3 length equals 18 residues. With 4 bases clipped from V and 3 bases from J, the junction kept 15 bases outside the gene matches. In germline, CDR1 is MNHEY, CDR2 SMNVEV (reference sequence). Here the CDR3 reads CASSSRKTASGGHYEQYF. CDR3 in DNA: TGTGCCAGCAGTTCCCGAAAAACCGCTAGCGGGGGTCACTACGAGCAGTACTTC.

The sample holds many counts of this clonotype. This chain uses TRBV7-8 with TRBJ2-5; TRBD2 aligns across 9 bases. From germline, CDR1 is SGHVS and CDR2 FQNEAQ. The CDR3 is made up of 14 amino acids. V lost 2 bases and J lost 5; bases outside the gene matches: 3. The CDR3 nucleotides read TGTGCCAGCAGCTTATTAGCGGGAGAGGAGACCCAGTACTTC. Translated, it gives CASSLLAGEETQYF.

This clonotype was detected only a few times. The V and J genes are TRBV7-8 and TRBJ1-5; 8 nucleotides align to TRBD1. The V and J ends lost 5 bases and 7 bases, in that order; junction bases with no gene match: 13. The CDR3 totals 16 residues. Germline CDR1 reads SGHVS; CDR2 reads FQNEAQ. The CDR3 region is CASSQGARGGGQPQHF. The CDR3 DNA follows: TGTGCCAGCAGCCAGGGGGCCAGGGGAGGAGGACAGCCCCAGCATTTT.

The V and J genes are TRBV5-1 and TRBJ2-5, with 7 nucleotides matching TRBD1. CDR1 is SGHRS, CDR2 YFSETQ, per germline. The CDR3 is 15 residues long. Trimming removed 3 bases from V and 5 bases from J; junction bases left unmatched: 10. Written as DNA, the CDR3 is TGCGCCAGCAGCTCCGCGACAGGGTCGAGGGAGACCCAGTACTTC. Protein sequence: CASSSATGSRETQYF.

The chain's CDR3 is CATSDPREYTGELFF. The DNA for the CDR3 is TGTGCCACCAGTGACCCGCGGGAGTATACCGGGGAGCTGTTTTTT. The rearrangement uses TRBV24-1 and TRBJ2-2; TRBD2 matches at 7 bases. This CDR3 contains 15 residues. Germline assignment: CDR1 KGHDR and CDR2 SFDVKD. V trimming: 4 bases; J trimming: 5 bases; junction bases outside the gene matches: 6.

The genes are TRBV25-1 and TRBJ1-1; unclear D gene. Trimming shortened V by 8 bases and J by 2 bases, and 15 bases separated the two germline ends. The CDR3 loop spans 14 amino acids. The V gene's germline CDR1 is MGHDK and CDR2 SYGVNS. The CDR3 region has the DNA TGTGCCAGCGTGGATCAATCGACCAACACTGAAGCTTTCTTT. Protein: CASVDQSTNTEAFF.

The chain joins TRBV4-3 to TRBJ1-4; 10 bases map to TRBD1. The CDR3 spans 15 residues. V was clipped by 4 bases and J by 7 bases; unmatched bases: 6. Germline-derived CDR1 and CDR2 are LGHNA and YSLEER. The chain's CDR3 is CASSPGDRGREKLFF. The DNA of the CDR3 is TGCGCCAGCAGCCCCGGGGACAGGGGTCGTGAAAAACTGTTTTTT.

The chain joins TRBV7-9 to TRBJ2-7, with 10 bases matching TRBD1. The CDR3 runs to 14 residues. Losses at the gene ends were 8 bases for V and 7 bases for J; bases not matched to a gene: 11. CDR1 SEHNR and CDR2 FQNEAQ come from the germline V gene (reference sequence). Here the CDR3 reads CASELGTGVREQYV. DNA of the CDR3: TGTGCCAGCGAGTTGGGGACAGGGGTTCGAGAGCAGTACGTC.